Presented here are 26 T cell receptor beta chains from one specimen sequenced in a study of technical replicates of blood from several donors. The assay was immunoSEQ multiplex PCR, and TCRdb's table has in-frame clones only and misses some. The repertoire includes approximately 94,000 clones, almost 97% of them detected once, and about 0.34% sits in the top ten. Material: T cells isolated from PBMCs. The receptor source for this set is a human donor in good health.

V gene TRBV7-9 combines with J gene TRBJ1-2, with TRBD1 matching 8 bases. Trimming removed 4 bases from V and 2 bases from J; junction bases left unmatched: 9. Germline V gene sequence: CDR1 SEHNR, CDR2 FQNEAQ (reference sequence). The CDR3 has 16 amino acids. The CDR3 DNA reads as TGTGCCAGCAGCTCGAACCATCGGGACAGGAACTATGGCTACACCTTC. This codes for CASSSNHRDRNYGYTF.

V and J are TRBV6-6 and TRBJ1-2; 10 bases fit TRBD1. This CDR3 comprises 14 residues. Trimming at V came to 1 base and at J to 8 bases, leaving 4 bases not matched to a gene. Germline CDR1 reads MNHNY; CDR2 reads SVGAGI (reference sequence). The CDR3 is CASSYFSGQGGYTF. Here the CDR3 DNA reads TGTGCCAGCAGTTACTTCTCGGGACAGGGGGGCTACACCTTC.

V gene TRBV7-3 combines with J gene TRBJ1-1, with 7 bases lining up with TRBD1. J gave up 4 bases and V 4 bases, and 6 bases lay outside the gene matches. The CDR3 sequence is 14 residues long. Per germline, CDR1 SGHTA and CDR2 FQGTGA. The CDR3 sequence: CASSSTGSPTEAFF. CDR3 in DNA: TGTGCCAGCAGCTCGACAGGGTCTCCCACTGAAGCTTTCTTT.

This clone was picked up one time. The rearrangement links TRBV2 to TRBJ1-4; 12 bases match TRBD1. The trim removed 3 bases at V and 10 bases at J, leaving 6 bases unmatched. The length of the CDR3 is 15 residues. Germline CDR1 and CDR2: SNHLY and FYNNEI. DNA for the CDR3: TGTGCCAGCAGTGATAAAGGGACAGGGGGCGGAAAACTGTTTTTT. This translates into CASSDKGTGGGKLFF.

J is TRBJ2-1 and V is TRBV4-2; 8 nucleotides line up with TRBD2. J lost 15 bases, V lost 0 bases, and 7 bases had no gene match. This CDR3 spans 13 amino acids. Germline values: CDR1 LGHNA, CDR2 YNFKEQ. The CDR3 reads CASSQDISGNGFF. CDR3 sequence (DNA): TGTGCCAGCAGCCAAGATATTAGCGGGAATGGGTTCTTC.

Only one count was recorded for this clone. The J gene is TRBJ2-7, the V gene TRBV14, with TRBD1 matching over 9 bases. V shed 4 bases and J 7 bases; nucleotides not matched to a gene: 8. The CDR3 is made up of 14 amino acids. Germline CDR1 reads SGHDN; CDR2 reads FVKESK. DNA of the CDR3: TGTGCCAGCAGCCCTCCGGGACAGGGAATGGAGCAGTACTTC. Protein: CASSPPGQGMEQYF. The full variable domain, completed using reference TRBV14 and TRBJ2-7, is EAGVTQFPSHSVIEKGQTVTLRCDPISGHDNLYWYRRVMGKEIKFLLHFVKESKQDESGMPNNRFLAERTGGTYSTLKVQPAELEDSGVYFCASSPPGQGMEQYFGPGTRLTVT.

This chain links TRBV28 with TRBJ1-3, with D perhaps matching TRBD1 (5 bases). This CDR3 has 15 residues. Looked up from germline, CDR1 is MDHEN and CDR2 is SYDVKM. The germline V and J ends were trimmed by 2 bases and 0 bases, with 8 bases remaining between them. CDR3 DNA: TGTGCCAGCAGTTTAGGGCAGGGCTCTGGAAACACCATATATTTT. It specifies CASSLGQGSGNTIYF.

This sequence joins TRBV20-1 and TRBJ2-7, with D possibly TRBD1 on 5 matching bases. CDR3 size: 11 residues. Trimming left V 6 bases short and J 6 bases short, with 12 bases between. Germline CDR1 is DFQATT and CDR2 is SNEGSKA (reference sequence). The CDR3 is CSAPLGAEQYF. CDR3 nucleotides: TGCAGTGCACCCCTAGGGGCCGAGCAGTACTTC.

The chain couples TRBV7-3 to TRBJ2-7; the D gene is possibly TRBD2 (6 bases). V was clipped by 2 bases and J by 13 bases, with 15 bases between them. Germline values: CDR1 SGHTA, CDR2 FQGTGA. The CDR3 totals 12 residues. This CDR3 reads CASSLGGGVFYF. CDR3 DNA sequence: TGTGCCAGCAGCTTAGGGGGAGGCGTCTTTTACTTC.

A word on this clone: One end of the junction is discordant with germline, which a read error may explain. V gene TRBV7-7 combines with J gene TRBJ2-7; the match to TRBD2 covers 15 bases. This CDR3 comprises 14 residues. Germline CDR1 reads SSHAT; CDR2 reads FNYEAQ (reference sequence). The CDR3 spells CASSSGTSGGEQYF. In DNA, the CDR3 is TGTGCTAGCAGCTCGGGGACTAGCGGGGGGGAGCAGTACTTC.

The chain carries TRBV4-1 and TRBJ2-2, with D perhaps matching TRBD2 (6 bases). Trimming took off 3 bases at V and 0 bases at J, with 20 bases between the two ends. The CDR3 covers 19 residues. From germline, CDR1 is MGHRA and CDR2 YSYEKL. The chain's CDR3 is CASSHKSGPKTANTGELFF. Written as DNA, the CDR3 is TGCGCCAGCAGCCATAAGAGCGGGCCCAAAACCGCGAACACCGGGGAGCTGTTTTTT.

The V gene is TRBV18, the J gene TRBJ2-5; D remains ambiguous. Per germline, CDR1 KGHSH and CDR2 LQKENI. This CDR3 comprises 12 residues. Trimming shortened V by 4 bases and J by 11 bases, and 14 bases separated the two germline ends. CDR3 residues: CASSQTPLEQYF. CDR3 in DNA: TGTGCCAGCTCACAAACCCCCTTAGAACAGTACTTC.

The rearrangement uses TRBV9 and TRBJ2-2; TRBD1 is a possible D gene (5 bases). V lost 3 bases and J lost 8, with 14 bases in between. Per germline, CDR1 SGDLS and CDR2 YYNGEE. The CDR3 covers 14 residues. CDR3 DNA: TGTGCCAGCAGCGGCCGACAGCCTAGTGGGGAGCTGTTTTTT. Protein sequence: CASSGRQPSGELFF.

Written as DNA, the CDR3 is TGCGCCAGCAGCTGGACTAGCGGGAATCGAGATGAGCAGTTCTTC. Its translation: CASSWTSGNRDEQFF. The J gene is TRBJ2-1, the V gene TRBV4-3, with TRBD2 matching 12 bases. J lost 8 bases, V lost 5 bases, and 7 bases had no gene match. Germline-derived CDR1 and CDR2 are LGHNA and YSLEER. This CDR3 has 15 residues.

The chain couples TRBV28 to TRBJ1-2; a weak D match, TRBD1 (5 bases). V lost 5 bases and J 1 base, leaving 11 bases between the germline ends. Germline CDR1 reads MDHEN; CDR2 reads SYDVKM. This CDR3 has 14 residues. This CDR3 is CASSPFRVNYGYTF. Here the CDR3 DNA reads TGTGCCAGCAGTCCTTTCAGGGTTAACTATGGCTACACCTTC.

This clone is a singleton in its sample. The gene calls are TRBV4-3 and TRBJ2-7; TRBD1 matches at 9 bases. The CDR3 has 16 residues. The V segment lost 4 bases and the J segment 3 bases; nucleotides outside the gene matches: 10. CDR1 and CDR2 from the germline V gene are LGHNA and YSLEER. The CDR3 sequence is CASSPAGTGSFYEQYF. The CDR3 nucleotides are TGCGCCAGCAGCCCAGCCGGGACAGGGTCCTTCTACGAGCAGTACTTC.

The V gene is TRBV16, the J gene TRBJ2-1; no clear D gene. CDR1 and CDR2 (germline): KGHSY, FQNENV. This CDR3 spans 12 amino acids. The V end was cut by 2 bases, the J end by 10 bases, with 9 bases between. The CDR3 bases are TGTGCCAGCAGCCAAGCTAGGCAGGAGCAGTTCTTC. The encoded protein is CASSQARQEQFF.

This sequence joins TRBV18 and TRBJ1-2; a possible D gene is TRBD1 (5 bases). The CDR3 has 14 residues. V was cut by 2 bases and J by 4 bases, with 11 bases left in between. Per germline, CDR1 KGHSH and CDR2 LQKENI. Written as DNA, the CDR3 is TGTGCCAGCTCACCAGTAGCAACAGGCTATGGCTACACCTTC. Residues: CASSPVATGYGYTF.

The chain has TRBV9 and TRBJ1-1; D gene unclear. V dropped 9 bases and J dropped 6 bases, with 21 bases sitting between them. CDR3 length: 14 residues. Germline CDR1 reads SGDLS; CDR2 reads YYNGEE. The CDR3 protein is CATGPGAAGAEAFF. The DNA of the CDR3 is TGTGCCACAGGCCCTGGAGCCGCGGGAGCTGAAGCTTTCTTT.

This sequence joins TRBV18 and TRBJ2-1, with 8 bases fitting TRBD2. Germline-derived CDR1 and CDR2 are KGHSH and LQKENI. The CDR3 has 17 amino acids. The J segment lost 0 bases and the V segment lost 0 bases, leaving 4 bases of the junction unmatched. The CDR3 is CASSPPASGYSYNEQFF. The DNA of the CDR3 is TGTGCCAGCTCACCACCGGCTAGCGGGTACTCCTACAATGAGCAGTTCTTC.

V is TRBV14 and J is TRBJ2-5; maybe TRBD2 (6 bases). Per the germline V gene, CDR1 is SGHDN and CDR2 is FVKESK. The CDR3 extends over 14 amino acids. V lost 3 bases, J lost 1 base, and 9 bases lay in between. The CDR3 reads CASSHGGSQETQYF. The CDR3 bases are TGTGCCAGCAGCCACGGAGGGAGCCAAGAGACCCAGTACTTC.

The chain is built from TRBV28 and TRBJ1-2, with a possible D match to TRBD1 (6 bases). Germline V gives CDR1 MDHEN, CDR2 SYDVKM. V was trimmed by 2 bases and J by 7 bases, leaving 11 bases between them. The CDR3 runs 13 residues. The CDR3: CASSLPGTLGYTF. DNA for the CDR3: TGTGCCAGCAGTTTACCGGGGACACTTGGCTACACCTTC.

V usage is TRBV6-1 and J usage is TRBJ2-7, with D uncertain. This CDR3 is built from 11 residues. The V end lost 7 bases, the J end lost 7 bases, and 11 bases lay between the germline ends. Per the germline V gene, CDR1 is MNHNS and CDR2 is SASEGT. The CDR3 DNA sequence: TGTGCCAGCATAAACCTATGGGAGCAGTACTTC. Protein: CASINLWEQYF.

This chain links TRBV28 with TRBJ2-4; the match to TRBD2 covers 9 bases. This CDR3 is built from 14 residues. Germline CDR1 and CDR2: MDHEN and SYDVKM. Trimming cost V 6 bases and J 6 bases; bases outside gene matches: 6. The CDR3, as DNA: TGTGCCAGCAGGGGGGGGACTAGCCCAAACATTCAGTACTTC. Protein product: CASRGGTSPNIQYF.

This chain connects TRBV7-8 to TRBJ1-5; 8 bases agree with TRBD1. Germline V gives CDR1 SGHVS, CDR2 FQNEAQ. This CDR3 spans 13 amino acids. V lost 6 bases and J lost 6; bases outside the gene matches: 4. CDR3 sequence (DNA): TGTGCCAGCAGTGAGACAGGGGTTCAGCCCCAGCATTTT. Encoded protein: CASSETGVQPQHF.

This clone has only a few counts. The chain couples TRBV7-2 to TRBJ2-7; 8 bases agree with TRBD1. CDR1 and CDR2 (germline): SGHTA, FQGNSA. The CDR3 contains 15 residues. The V and J ends lost 4 bases and 6 bases, in that order; junction bases with no gene match: 11. For the CDR3, the DNA is TGTGCCAGCAGCTCCGGGCTTGGACAGGGACGCGAGCAGTACTTC. Protein product: CASSSGLGQGREQYF.